This passage covers 21 T cell receptor beta chains from one sample sequenced in a study of cytomegalovirus exposure and HLA in healthy donors. The PCR contained 60 Vbeta and 13 Jbeta primers. Sequencing used immunoSEQ multiplex PCR; TCRdb keeps in-frame clones, though not all of them. Here the sample spans around 120,000 clones, around 80% being singletons. The sequenced material came from PBMCs. These receptors originate from a female donor in good health and CMV-seropositive.

The chain employs TRBV6-6 and TRBJ2-1; D gene uncertain. The V end was cut by 8 bases, the J end by 7 bases, with 15 bases between. The CDR3 is 13 amino acids. Per germline, CDR1 MNHNY and CDR2 SVGAGI (reference sequence). CDR3 sequence (DNA): TGTGCCAGCCGAATATCTTTCGGGAATGAGCAGTTCTTC. It specifies CASRISFGNEQFF.

CDR3 sequence (DNA): TGTGCCTGGACTAAATCAGGTTATAATTCACCCCTCCACTTT. Translation gives CAWTKSGYNSPLHF. V usage is TRBV30 and J usage is TRBJ1-6; D unresolved. Between the trimmed V and J ends, which lost 4 bases and 4 bases, there was a span of 11 bases. The CDR3 length is 14 residues. The germline gives CDR1 GTSNPN, CDR2 SVGIG (reference sequence). Combining the CDR3 with reference TRBV30 and TRBJ1-6 gives the whole variable domain SQTIHQWPATLVQPVGSPLSLECTVEGTSNPNLYWYRQAAGRGLQLLFYSVGIGQISSEVPQNLSASRPQDRQFILSSKKLLLSDSGFYLCAWTKSGYNSPLHFGNGTRLTVT.

This clone was recorded once. The V call is TRBV5-1, the J call TRBJ1-2, with D possibly TRBD1 on 5 matching bases. The V end was cut by 2 bases, the J end by 4 bases, with 9 bases between. Germline CDR1 is SGHRS and CDR2 is YFSETQ. The CDR3 loop spans 13 amino acids. CDR3 amino acids: CASSFFQGYGYTF. The CDR3 DNA is TGCGCCAGCAGCTTTTTCCAGGGCTATGGCTACACCTTC.

The V and J genes are TRBV4-3 and TRBJ1-2, with TRBD1 identical over 7 bases. The CDR3 extends over 14 amino acids. Germline trimming cut 0 bases from V and 7 bases from J; bases unmatched to any gene: 5. Germline V lookup: CDR1 LGHNA, CDR2 YSLEER. The CDR3 sequence: CASSQDTGALGYTF. CDR3 sequence (DNA): TGCGCCAGCAGCCAAGATACAGGGGCGCTTGGCTACACCTTC.

This sequence joins TRBV7-3 and TRBJ2-1; 9 bases are a match to TRBD2. J gave up 7 bases and V 1 base, and 5 bases lay outside the gene matches. This CDR3 has 15 residues. Germline V gene lookup returns CDR1 SGHTA and CDR2 FQGTGA. CDR3 region: CASSLIGLASNEQFF. The CDR3 coding sequence is TGTGCCAGCAGCTTAATAGGACTAGCGTCGAATGAGCAGTTCTTC.

The rearrangement uses TRBV5-4 and TRBJ1-6; D unclear. CDR1 and CDR2 from the germline V gene are SGHNT and YYREEE (reference sequence). V was cut by 0 bases and J by 5 bases, with 6 bases left in between. This CDR3 spans 14 amino acids. The CDR3 DNA reads TGTGCCAGCAGCTTGGGACACAATAATTCACCCCTCCACTTT. The encoded protein is CASSLGHNNSPLHF.

CDR3 DNA sequence: TGTGCCTGGAGTGGGGGGGGCGAGCAGTACTTC. This codes for CAWSGGGEQYF. The chain joins TRBV30 to TRBJ2-7; 7 nucleotides align to TRBD2. The CDR3 is 11 residues long. J lost 6 bases, V lost 1 base, and 0 bases had no gene match. The germline gives CDR1 GTSNPN, CDR2 SVGIG (reference sequence). Full variable domain (outside the CDR3, taken from reference TRBV30 and TRBJ2-7): SQTIHQWPATLVQPVGSPLSLECTVEGTSNPNLYWYRQAAGRGLQLLFYSVGIGQISSEVPQNLSASRPQDRQFILSSKKLLLSDSGFYLCAWSGGGEQYFGPGTRLTVT.

Comment on this clone: One end of the junction is discordant with germline, which a read error may explain. This sequence joins TRBV7-7 and TRBJ2-5; D may be TRBD2 (6 bases). This CDR3 has 16 amino acids. CDR1 is SSHAT and CDR2 is FNYEAQ in the germline V gene (reference sequence). Written as DNA, the CDR3 is TGTGCTAGCAGCCAGGCGGGTCTGGGGGGACAAGAGACCCAGTACTTC. This sequence encodes CASSQAGLGGQETQYF.

The CDR3 DNA sequence: TGTGCCAGCAAACCGCCGGGACAGGGCTATGGCTACACCTTC. It encodes CASKPPGQGYGYTF. The rearrangement uses TRBV2 and TRBJ1-2, with 9 bases matching TRBD1. CDR3 length: 14 amino acids. Losses at the gene ends were 7 bases for V and 4 bases for J; bases not matched to a gene: 7. Germline V gene sequence: CDR1 SNHLY, CDR2 FYNNEI.

The rearrangement uses TRBV14 and TRBJ2-7; no reliable D call. V lost 3 bases and J 1 base, leaving 7 bases between the germline ends. The CDR3 contains 13 residues. From germline, CDR1 is SGHDN and CDR2 FVKESK. In DNA, the CDR3 is TGTGCCAGCAGCCACAGGAATTCCTACGAGCAGTACTTC. It encodes CASSHRNSYEQYF.

This clone turned up a few times. The chain combines TRBV18 with TRBJ1-2; no firm D call. In germline, CDR1 is KGHSH, CDR2 LQKENI. This CDR3 spans 15 amino acids. The ends were cut back, 6 bases at V and 0 bases at J, with 14 bases in the middle. CDR3 region: CASSVEKRPNYGYTF. For the CDR3, the DNA is TGTGCCAGCTCTGTGGAGAAGAGACCTAACTATGGCTACACCTTC.

The chain combines TRBV5-1 with TRBJ2-5, with 11 bases aligning to TRBD1. Trimming cost V 4 bases and J 4 bases; bases outside gene matches: 3. Germline V gives CDR1 SGHRS, CDR2 YFSETQ. This CDR3 is built from 14 residues. CDR3 nucleotides: TGCGCCAGCAGCGCCGGGACAGGGGGAGAGACCCAGTACTTC. This gives the protein CASSAGTGGETQYF.

There are a few counts of this clone. Within the sample, other DNA sequences also encode this same CDR3. V usage is TRBV7-9 and J usage is TRBJ1-1; a possible D gene is TRBD1 (5 bases). Germline CDR1 SEHNR, CDR2 FQNEAQ (reference sequence). V was trimmed by 2 bases and J by 5 bases, leaving 9 bases between them. The CDR3 spans 13 residues. As DNA, the CDR3 is TGTGCCAGCAGCTTAAGGGGAGGTACTGAAGCTTTCTTT. Translating it yields CASSLRGGTEAFF. Combining the CDR3 with reference TRBV7-9 and TRBJ1-1 gives the whole variable domain DTGVSQNPRHKITKRGQNVTFRCDPISEHNRLYWYRQTLGQGPEFLTYFQNEAQLEKSRLLSDRFSAERPKGSFSTLEIQRTEQGDSAMYLCASSLRGGTEAFFGQGTRLTVV.

This clone has just a few counts. The rearrangement uses TRBV6-1 and TRBJ2-1; TRBD2 matches at 11 bases. The V and J ends lost 8 bases and 5 bases, in that order; junction bases with no gene match: 8. Germline V gene data show CDR1 as MNHNS and CDR2 as SASEGT. This CDR3 is built from 15 residues. CDR3 in amino acids: CASSLLAGVDNEQFF. CDR3 coding DNA: TGTGCCAGCTCTTTACTAGCGGGGGTAGACAATGAGCAGTTCTTC.

The chain joins TRBV10-3 to TRBJ2-1; no reliable D call. Germline CDR1 and CDR2: ENHRY and SYGVKD. The CDR3 covers 15 residues. V was cut by 7 bases and J by 1 base, with 14 bases left in between. CDR3 in amino acids: CAIKAERGSYNEQFF. For the CDR3, the DNA is TGTGCCATCAAGGCCGAGAGAGGATCCTACAATGAGCAGTTCTTC.

The J gene is TRBJ1-4, the V gene TRBV2, with 8 bases identical to TRBD1. The germline gives CDR1 SNHLY, CDR2 FYNNEI. J was trimmed by 0 bases and V by 6 bases; bases with no gene match: 6. This CDR3 has 16 amino acids. The CDR3 coding sequence is TGTGCCAGCAGGGACAGGGTACCGGCAACTAATGAAAAACTGTTTTTT. Amino acid sequence: CASRDRVPATNEKLFF.

The table lists this clone with a count of one. The chain employs TRBV6-1 and TRBJ1-2; D is possibly TRBD1 (6 bases). Germline V gives CDR1 MNHNS, CDR2 SASEGT. CDR3 length equals 15 residues. The germline V and J ends were trimmed by 6 bases and 4 bases, with 18 bases remaining between them. This CDR3 is CASRNSGTPVYGYTF. In DNA form, the CDR3 reads TGTGCCAGCAGAAATTCCGGGACACCGGTCTATGGCTACACCTTC.

This sequence joins TRBV15 and TRBJ2-2, with D possibly matching TRBD1 (5 bases). This CDR3 has 15 residues. Trimming stripped 11 bases from V and 0 bases from J, with 16 bases between. CDR1 LNHNV and CDR2 YYDKDF come from the germline V gene (reference sequence). This CDR3 is CASKWGRTNTGELFF. The DNA of the CDR3 is TGTGCCTCTAAATGGGGCAGAACGAACACCGGGGAGCTGTTTTTT.

This clone was seen a single time. The chain carries TRBV5-1 and TRBJ1-4, with TRBD1 matching 7 bases. V shed 5 bases, J shed 4 bases, and the junction held 8 bases outside the gene matches. This CDR3 spans 15 amino acids. The germline V gene has CDR1 SGHRS and CDR2 YFSETQ. CDR3 bases: TGCGCCAGCAGGCCAGGGACAGCGGGTAATGAAAAACTGTTTTTT. Encoded protein: CASRPGTAGNEKLFF.

The DNA for the CDR3 is TGCGCCAGCAGCCAAGGGACACCTAGCTCTGGGGCCAACGTCCTGACTTTC. Its translation is CASSQGTPSSGANVLTF. This sequence joins TRBV5-1 and TRBJ2-6; a possible D gene is TRBD1 (6 bases). The V end lost 4 bases, the J end lost 0 bases, and 14 bases lay between the germline ends. Germline CDR1 SGHRS, CDR2 YFSETQ. The CDR3 totals 17 residues.

The V gene is TRBV28, the J gene TRBJ2-7; D is possibly TRBD2 (6 bases). CDR3 size: 13 residues. V was pared by 7 bases and J by 4 bases, with 14 bases between. CDR1 is MDHEN and CDR2 is SYDVKM in the germline V gene. CDR3 sequence: CASTRGMRYEQYF. The CDR3 coding sequence is TGTGCCAGCACTCGGGGGATGCGGTACGAGCAGTACTTC.